The 28 T cell receptor beta chains reported below all come from one sample, sequenced in a study of shared clonotypes between healthy human individuals. The naive CD8 subset, CD45RO-negative cells positively selected for CCR7, excluded terminally differentiated effector memory CD45RA+ cells. Clones were read by immunoSEQ multiplex PCR, and TCRdb kept only the in-frame ones, dropping some. The sample yields about 820,000 clones, about 91% seen once. Sequencing input: naive CD8+ T cells sorted from blood. These receptors were obtained from a man between 25 and 39 years old in good health.

This rearrangement joins TRBV4-1 to TRBJ2-3; possible D gene TRBD2, 6 bases. This CDR3 region has 17 residues. The germline V and J ends were trimmed by 0 bases and 1 base, with 14 bases remaining between them. CDR1 and CDR2 from the germline V gene are MGHRA and YSYEKL. The CDR3 nucleotides read TGCGCCAGCAGCCAAGATTCCGGGAGAGGGGGCACAGATACGCAGTATTTT. It is translated as CASSQDSGRGGTDTQYF.

Concerning this clone: Distinct nucleotide sequences in the sample also encode this CDR3. The chain couples TRBV7-2 to TRBJ2-7, with 10 nucleotides matching TRBD2. The ends lost 3 bases at V and 2 bases at J; junction bases unmatched: 1. In germline, CDR1 is SGHTA, CDR2 FQGNSA. The CDR3 loop spans 14 amino acids. The CDR3 sequence: CASSLLAGAYEQYF. As DNA, the CDR3 is TGTGCCAGCAGCTTGCTAGCGGGAGCCTACGAGCAGTACTTC.

The CDR3 sequence is CASRGWDSMNTEAFF. CDR3 nucleotide sequence: TGTGCCAGCAGGGGCTGGGACAGTATGAACACTGAAGCTTTCTTT. The V call is TRBV7-9, the J call TRBJ1-1; 7 bases are shared with TRBD1. Trimming removed 6 bases from V and 0 bases from J; junction bases left unmatched: 7. Germline loops: CDR1 SEHNR, CDR2 FQNEAQ (reference sequence). This CDR3 region has 15 residues.

This clone was recorded once. The chain combines TRBV27 with TRBJ2-6; D possibly corresponds to TRBD2 (5 bases). Germline lookup yields CDR1 MNHEY and CDR2 SMNVEV (reference sequence). Trimming removed 3 bases from V and 0 bases from J, with 12 bases in between. This CDR3 region has 17 residues. The chain's CDR3 is CASSFQEVPSGANVLTF. CDR3 coding DNA: TGTGCCAGCAGTTTTCAGGAGGTGCCCTCTGGGGCCAACGTCCTGACTTTC.

This chain joins TRBV29-1 and TRBJ2-3; D possibly corresponds to TRBD2 (5 bases). Deletions cut 5 bases from V and 0 bases from J, with 6 bases between. In germline, CDR1 is SQVTM, CDR2 ANQGSEA. The CDR3 length is 12 residues. CDR3 in DNA: TGCAGCGTTCCGGGAAGCACAGATACGCAGTATTTT. Translating it yields CSVPGSTDTQYF.

The chain recombines TRBV7-8 with TRBJ2-1, with 10 bases lining up with TRBD1. The V gene end was trimmed by 5 bases and the J gene end by 4 bases; junction bases not matched to a gene: 2. The CDR3 runs to 14 residues. Germline V CDR1 and CDR2: SGHVS, FQNEAQ. The CDR3 here is CASSKGQGYNEQFF. The CDR3 DNA is TGTGCCAGCAGCAAGGGACAGGGGTACAATGAGCAGTTCTTC. The variable domain in full, with the rest retrieved from reference TRBV7-8 and TRBJ2-1, is GAGVSQSPRYKVAKRGQDVALRCDPISGHVSLFWYQQALGQGPEFLTYFQNEAQLDKSGLPSDRFFAERPEGSVSTLKIQRTQQEDSAVYLCASSKGQGYNEQFFGPGTRLTVL.

The gene calls are TRBV18 and TRBJ2-3; D is possibly TRBD2 (5 bases). V lost 3 bases, J lost 3 bases, and 13 bases lay in between. This CDR3 comprises 15 residues. Germline-derived CDR1 and CDR2 are KGHSH and LQKENI. The CDR3 DNA follows: TGTGCCAGCTCACCCGGAGCCTCGGGGACAGATACGCAGTATTTT. This translates into CASSPGASGTDTQYF.

This sequence joins TRBV29-1 and TRBJ2-2, with D unclear. The germline CDR1 and CDR2 sequences are SQVTM and ANQGSEA. The CDR3 contains 12 residues. With 3 bases removed from V and 6 bases from J, the gap between germline ends came to 8 bases. The CDR3 coding sequence is TGCAGCGTTGAGGGCCAGGCCGGGGAGCTGTTTTTT. Translation: CSVEGQAGELFF.

This sequence joins TRBV7-8 and TRBJ2-7, with unresolved D. V dropped 1 base and J dropped 6 bases, with 10 bases sitting between them. There are 13 residues in the CDR3. CDR1 SGHVS and CDR2 FQNEAQ come from the germline V gene. For the CDR3, the DNA is TGTGCCAGCAGCTTAGAGCCCCCCTCCGAGCAGTACTTC. Amino acids: CASSLEPPSEQYF.

V and J are TRBV27 and TRBJ2-1, with TRBD2 matching 7 bases. This CDR3 has 14 amino acids. Trimming at V came to 7 bases and at J to 4 bases, leaving 7 bases not matched to a gene. Germline CDR1 MNHEY, CDR2 SMNVEV (reference sequence). This CDR3 is CASTQRDPYNEQFF. As DNA, the CDR3 is TGTGCCAGCACTCAGCGGGACCCGTACAATGAGCAGTTCTTC.

The chain combines TRBV9 with TRBJ2-1; 8 nucleotides line up with TRBD2. V lost 3 bases to trimming and J lost 9 bases; unmatched junction nucleotides: 11. Germline V gives CDR1 SGDLS, CDR2 YYNGEE. The CDR3 sequence is 15 residues long. The CDR3 coding sequence is TGTGCCAGCAGCGCAAAGGTGCTAGCGGGTGGTGAGCAGTTCTTC. Its protein product is CASSAKVLAGGEQFF.

CDR3 in amino acids: CAWSRTYRSEAFF. CDR3 coding DNA: TGTGCCTGGAGTCGTACTTATAGGAGTGAAGCTTTCTTT. V is TRBV30 and J is TRBJ1-1; D is unresolved. Trimming stripped 2 bases from V and 7 bases from J, with 14 bases between. This CDR3 contains 13 residues. Germline-derived CDR1 and CDR2 are GTSNPN and SVGIG (reference sequence).

This rearrangement joins TRBV5-1 to TRBJ2-1; D is possibly TRBD1 or TRBD2 (5 bases each). The CDR3 is made up of 14 amino acids. V gave up 3 bases and J gave up 8 bases, with 15 bases separating them. The germline gives CDR1 SGHRS, CDR2 YFSETQ. As DNA, the CDR3 is TGCGCCAGCAGCTCGACGGATCTGGGGGATGAGCAGTTCTTC. Residues: CASSSTDLGDEQFF.

The chain links TRBV2 to TRBJ2-7, with 11 bases identical to TRBD1. The CDR3 is 17 residues long. Germline values: CDR1 SNHLY, CDR2 FYNNEI. The trim removed 3 bases at V and 1 base at J, leaving 8 bases unmatched. The CDR3 protein is CASSEDRGPPGSYEQYF. The DNA for the CDR3 is TGTGCCAGCAGTGAGGACAGGGGGCCTCCCGGATCCTACGAGCAGTACTTC.

The chain links TRBV27 to TRBJ1-1; D call uncertain. CDR3 size: 14 residues. V dropped 0 bases and J dropped 3 bases, with 8 bases sitting between them. Germline CDR1 is MNHEY and CDR2 is SMNVEV (reference sequence). The CDR3 loop reads CASSLSYGYTEAFF. For the CDR3, the DNA is TGTGCCAGCAGTTTATCTTACGGATACACTGAAGCTTTCTTT.

The chain joins TRBV27 to TRBJ2-3, with TRBD1 as a possible D gene (6 bases). V shed 6 bases and J shed 2 bases, with 15 bases lying between them. Germline lookup yields CDR1 MNHEY and CDR2 SMNVEV (reference sequence). The CDR3 length is 15 residues. CDR3 sequence: CASSDWTENTDTQYF. CDR3 DNA sequence: TGTGCCAGCAGCGATTGGACAGAAAACACAGATACGCAGTATTTT.

The chain couples TRBV19 to TRBJ2-2, with 8 bases aligning to TRBD2. Germline CDR1 and CDR2: LNHDA and SQIVND (reference sequence). V was pared by 3 bases and J by 4 bases, with 4 bases of the junction left unmatched. There are 15 residues in the CDR3. The CDR3 DNA reads as TGTGCCAGTAGTATCAGCGGGGGAGGCACCGGGGAGCTGTTTTTT. Protein product: CASSISGGGTGELFF.

The rearrangement links TRBV5-8 to TRBJ1-5, with 9 bases fitting TRBD1. Looked up from germline, CDR1 is SGHTS and CDR2 is YDEGEE. J lost 7 bases, V lost 0 bases, and 5 bases had no gene match. This CDR3 has 15 residues. CDR3 bases: TGTGCCAGCAGCTTGGTTTGGACAGGGGCACAGCCCCAGCATTTT. This translates into CASSLVWTGAQPQHF.

For this clone: This same CDR3 is encoded by further DNA sequences in the sample. The rearrangement joins TRBV27 to TRBJ2-3, with TRBD2 matching over 7 bases. The CDR3 has 15 residues. Germline assignment: CDR1 MNHEY and CDR2 SMNVEV (reference sequence). V gave up 6 bases and J gave up 2 bases; unmatched junction bases: 8. In DNA form, the CDR3 reads TGTGCCAGCAGCCTGGGAGGGAGATCCACAGATACGCAGTATTTT. This sequence encodes CASSLGGRSTDTQYF.

The rearrangement links TRBV2 to TRBJ1-1; D unclear. Trimming removed 1 base from V and 0 bases from J, with 6 bases in between. The germline V gene encodes CDR1 SNHLY and CDR2 FYNNEI. The CDR3 has 14 residues. CDR3 in DNA: TGTGCCAGCAGTGAAGGGGTCTTGAACACTGAAGCTTTCTTT. Residues: CASSEGVLNTEAFF.

The CDR3 loop is CASSQDLRGQGAWETQYF. The DNA for the CDR3 is TGTGCCAGCAGCCAAGATTTACGGGGACAGGGGGCATGGGAGACCCAGTACTTC. The chain is built from TRBV14 and TRBJ2-5; 12 nucleotides match TRBD1. Germline V gene sequence: CDR1 SGHDN, CDR2 FVKESK. V lost 0 bases to trimming and J lost 5 bases; unmatched junction nucleotides: 10. The CDR3 is 18 residues long.

The CDR3 spells CASRGEFDYGYTF. The CDR3, as DNA: TGCGCCAGCAGAGGGGAGTTTGACTATGGCTACACCTTC. The genes are TRBV5-1 and TRBJ1-2; perhaps TRBD1 as D (5 bases). Trimming removed 5 bases at V and 3 bases at J, with 11 bases between. Germline V gene data show CDR1 as SGHRS and CDR2 as YFSETQ. The length of the CDR3 is 13 residues.

V usage is TRBV7-2 and J usage is TRBJ2-1; the match to TRBD2 covers 8 bases. Germline values: CDR1 SGHTA, CDR2 FQGNSA. This CDR3 has 17 amino acids. Trimming cost V 5 bases and J 2 bases; bases outside gene matches: 11. The CDR3 sequence: CASSLAPSSGPYNEQFF. The CDR3, as DNA: TGTGCCAGCAGCCTCGCCCCTTCTAGCGGGCCCTACAATGAGCAGTTCTTC.

In nucleotides, the CDR3 is TGTGCCAGCACCCGAGAAGCCGCGGGAGAGACCCAGTACTTC. Translation gives CASTREAAGETQYF. This chain connects TRBV7-6 to TRBJ2-5; maybe TRBD2 (5 bases). The germline CDR1 and CDR2 sequences are SGHVS and FNYEAQ. Trimming took off 7 bases at V and 4 bases at J, with 16 bases between the two ends. This CDR3 is 14 amino acids long.

The chain carries TRBV27 and TRBJ2-1, with a tentative D call TRBD2 (6 bases). Trimming took 7 bases from V and 4 from J, leaving 11 bases between them. The germline V gene has CDR1 MNHEY and CDR2 SMNVEV (reference sequence). CDR3 length: 13 residues. The CDR3: CASMPGSYNEQFF. CDR3 in DNA: TGTGCCAGCATGCCCGGGAGTTACAATGAGCAGTTCTTC.

J is TRBJ1-2 and V is TRBV27; TRBD1 is a possible D gene (6 bases). Germline CDR1 MNHEY, CDR2 SMNVEV (reference sequence). The CDR3 consists of 16 residues. Trimming removed 1 base at V and 7 bases at J, with 19 bases between. Written as DNA, the CDR3 is TGTGCCAGCAGTTTATTAGGCGGGACAACTGACAGTGGCTACACCTTC. This codes for CASSLLGGTTDSGYTF.

The rearrangement links TRBV7-6 to TRBJ2-3; TRBD1 matches 7 bases. From germline, CDR1 is SGHVS and CDR2 FNYEAQ. The trim removed 1 base at V and 5 bases at J, leaving 0 bases unmatched. This CDR3 is 13 amino acids long. The CDR3 reads CASSLGTGDTQYF. The DNA of the CDR3 is TGTGCCAGCAGCTTAGGGACAGGAGATACGCAGTATTTT.

In its sample, this clone was seen a few times. This chain connects TRBV6-1 to TRBJ1-5; 7 positions agree with TRBD1. V gave up 5 bases and J gave up 7 bases; unmatched junction bases: 5. Germline assignment: CDR1 MNHNS and CDR2 SASEGT. The CDR3 covers 13 residues. This chain's CDR3 is CASSMTGSQPQHF. The CDR3 DNA sequence: TGTGCCAGCAGTATGACAGGGTCCCAGCCCCAGCATTTT.